The rows below give T cell receptor beta chains drawn from one sample of a study of monozygotic twins with inflammatory bowel disease. TCRdb reprocessed the 5' RACE reads, keeping one entry per CDR3 protein, no DNA. The specimen's table records about 420,000 distinct CDR3 sequences. Sequencing used blood. All receptors come from a human donor with ulcerative colitis or Crohn's disease, or a healthy co-twin of an affected twin (not recorded which). CDR3s include the opening cysteine and the closing phenylalanine or tryptophan.

J | V | CDR3
TRBJ2-7 | TRBV9 | CASSAGTGIYEQYF
TRBJ2-1 | TRBV20-1 | CSAPSSGRALDEQFF
TRBJ2-7 | TRBV11-2 | CASRTIRAGATYEQYF
TRBJ2-2 | TRBV3-1 | CASSHDRNTGELFF
TRBJ1-3 | TRBV7-2 | CASSLMRGSSGNTIYF
TRBJ2-1 | TRBV7-3 | CASSVSSGVNNEQFF
TRBJ2-7 | TRBV7-9 | CASSPTEGTVPREQYF
TRBJ1-1 | TRBV19 | CASRPFSGRNTEAFF
TRBJ2-4 | TRBV18 | CASSPGSLAKNIQYF
TRBJ2-2 | TRBV7-6 | CASSRVPPGTGSNTGELFF
TRBJ2-3 | TRBV5-1 | CASSPGQTSTDTQYF
TRBJ1-5 | TRBV20-1 | CSARQGQASNQPQHF
TRBJ2-1 | TRBV27 | CASSPGGLSYNEQFF
TRBJ2-7 | TRBV29-1 | CSGSQGALHEQYF
TRBJ2-7 | TRBV27 | CASSLFRTHYEQYF
TRBJ2-7 | TRBV7-7 | CASSPASRERREQYF
TRBJ2-7 | TRBV7-9 | CASSLASTSEQYF
TRBJ2-2 | TRBV29-1 | CSVDLGRSNTGELFF
TRBJ1-3 | TRBV15 | CATSSRTFSGNTIYF
TRBJ1-2 | TRBV20-1 | CSARVSKSGATF
TRBJ2-2 | TRBV4-3 | CASRNLAGKRNTGELFF
TRBJ2-1 | TRBV5-6 | CASSLAITSLPDEQFF
TRBJ2-7 | TRBV4-1 | CASSQGQAYEQYF
TRBJ2-5 | TRBV27 | CASSFSGTGGGETQYF
TRBJ1-2 | TRBV7-2 | CASSKTQVSYGYTF
TRBJ2-7 | TRBV27 | CASSLMGHLYEQYF
TRBJ1-2 | TRBV29-1 | CSARQGSGYTF